The T cell receptor (beta chain) described here comes from a study of vaccination effects on CD4 cells after COVID-19. Study-level background: Before sequencing, viral peptide pools were used by the ViraFEST assay to expand antigen-specific CD4+ T cells.

As for this clone: Its antigen is not identified.

Assay used: immunoSEQ multiplex PCR; TCRdb lists only in-frame clones, some missing. This table holds approximately 66,000 clones, less than 80% found once. Trimming cost V 1 base and J 7 bases; bases outside gene matches: 1. Germline CDR1 and CDR2: SEHNR and FQNEAQ (reference sequence). The CDR3 is 12 amino acids. Around day 10 of culture, CD4+ T cells were separated out. Subjects were given two BNT162b2 or mRNA-1273 vaccine doses. Prior SARS-CoV-2 infection was absent in the vaccine recipients, as shown by negative nucleocapsid antibodies. In the cultures, half the medium was exchanged for IL-2 medium on days 3 and 7.

Sequenced here: CD4+ T cells from PBMCs cultured without peptide, sampled after COVID-19 vaccination. The chain links TRBV7-9 to TRBJ2-7; 7 bases fit TRBD2. The receptor was isolated from a human donor who received a COVID-19 vaccine. The CDR3 protein is CASSLVRGEQYV. The CDR3 DNA reads TGTGCCAGCAGCTTAGTGCGGGGGGAGCAGTACGTC.